This T cell receptor beta chain is drawn from a study of beta chain features in type 1 diabetes. In germline, CDR1 is SGHDT, CDR2 YYEEEE. Trimming removed 4 bases at V and 3 bases at J, with 10 bases between. This CDR3 is 13 amino acids long. CD4+ naive, central memory, regulatory and stem cell-like memory subsets were isolated by sorting on CD45RO/CCR7/CD25/CD127/CD95/CD27. Reverse transcription of all isolated RNA meant that expressed TCRB transcripts were sequenced. The table came from immunoSEQ multiplex PCR; TCRdb's copy has only in-frame clones and leaves some out. In the table there are hundreds of thousands of clones, roughly 15% of which are singletons. This clone was seen only a few times. Its antigen is unidentified. Study-wide findings and caveats: All four CD4+ subsets of Type 1 diabetes patients contained TCRB CDR3s that were moderately but significantly shorter. An over-representation of cells with high TCR expression could result from cDNA sequencing. VDJ junctions from type 1 diabetes patients carried fewer insertions and larger deletions.

The rearrangement joins TRBV5-6 to TRBJ2-5; the D gene is possibly TRBD2 (6 bases). The source of this sequence is a man aged 18 to 30 with type 1 diabetes. Sample: naive CD4+ T cells from blood. In DNA form, the CDR3 reads TGTGCCAGCAGCGCGGGACTGGAAGAGACCCAGTACTTC. It translates to CASSAGLEETQYF.